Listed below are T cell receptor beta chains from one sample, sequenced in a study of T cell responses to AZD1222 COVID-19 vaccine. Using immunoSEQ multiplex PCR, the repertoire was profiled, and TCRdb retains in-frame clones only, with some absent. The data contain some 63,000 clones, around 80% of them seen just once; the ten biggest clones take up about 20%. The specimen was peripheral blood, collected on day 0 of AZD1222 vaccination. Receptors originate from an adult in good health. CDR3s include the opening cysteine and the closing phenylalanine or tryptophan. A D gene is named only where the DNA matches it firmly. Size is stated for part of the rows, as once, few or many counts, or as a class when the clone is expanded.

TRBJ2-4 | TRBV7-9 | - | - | CASRGGSSSKNIQYF | TGTGCCAGCAGAGGGGGTTCTAGTTCCAAAAACATTCAGTACTTC
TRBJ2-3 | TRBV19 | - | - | CASSIGQGTDTQYF | TGTGCCAGTAGTATTGGGCAAGGCACAGATACGCAGTATTTT
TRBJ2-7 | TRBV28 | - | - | CASSPGQTYEQYF | TGTGCCAGCAGTCCCGGACAGACCTACGAGCAGTACTTC
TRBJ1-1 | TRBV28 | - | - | CASSLSPFATGTEAFF | TGTGCCAGCAGTTTATCCCCGTTTGCCACAGGGACTGAAGCTTTCTTT
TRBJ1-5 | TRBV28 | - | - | CASSPIGQSAQPQHF | TGTGCCAGCAGTCCCATAGGACAGTCGGCGCAGCCCCAGCATTTT
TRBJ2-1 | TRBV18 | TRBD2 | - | CASSRGTSGYNEQFF | TGTGCCAGCTCACGCGGGACTAGCGGCTACAATGAGCAGTTCTTC
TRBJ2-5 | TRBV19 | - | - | CASRDSRETQYF | TGTGCCAGTAGGGACAGCCGGGAGACCCAGTACTTC
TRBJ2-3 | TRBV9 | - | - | CASSVGVVQSTDTQYF | TGTGCCAGCAGCGTAGGAGTTGTCCAAAGCACAGATACGCAGTATTTT
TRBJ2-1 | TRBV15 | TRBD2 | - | CATSRVAGGPPSYNEQFF | TGTGCCACCAGCAGAGTAGCGGGAGGGCCGCCCTCCTACAATGAGCAGTTCTTC
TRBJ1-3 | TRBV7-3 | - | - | CASSLSAGPGNTIYF | TGTGCCAGCAGCTTAAGTGCGGGGCCAGGAAACACCATATATTTT
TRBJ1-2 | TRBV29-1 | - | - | CSVEDSFYGYTF | TGCAGCGTTGAAGACAGCTTCTATGGCTACACCTTC
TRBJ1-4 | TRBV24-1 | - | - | CATSDPQGTNEKLFF | TGTGCCACCAGTGATCCTCAGGGGACTAATGAAAAACTGTTTTTT
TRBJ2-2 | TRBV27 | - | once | CASTSYNTGELFF | TGTGCCAGCACCTCATACAACACCGGGGAGCTGTTTTTT
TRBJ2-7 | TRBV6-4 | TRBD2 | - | CASSEVSGTEQYF | TGTGCCAGCAGTGAGGTTAGCGGGACCGAGCAGTACTTC
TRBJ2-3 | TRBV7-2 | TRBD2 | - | CASSSRTSGSGDTQYF | TGTGCCAGCAGCTCACGGACTAGCGGGAGCGGCGATACGCAGTATTTT
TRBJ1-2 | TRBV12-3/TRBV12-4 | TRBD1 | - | CASRPDRAYGYTF | TGTGCCAGCAGGCCAGACAGGGCTTATGGCTACACCTTC
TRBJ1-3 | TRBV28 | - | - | CASSLGRAGNTIYF | TGTGCCAGCAGTTTAGGCAGGGCGGGAAACACCATATATTTT
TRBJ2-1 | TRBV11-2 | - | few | CASSSSGRRYNEQFF | TGTGCCAGCAGCTCCTCGGGGAGAAGGTACAATGAGCAGTTCTTC
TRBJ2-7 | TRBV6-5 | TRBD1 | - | CASRSTGGFNEQYF | TGTGCCAGCAGATCGACAGGGGGATTCAACGAGCAGTACTTC
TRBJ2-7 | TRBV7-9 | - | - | CASSPSGRGGEQYF | TGTGCCAGCAGCCCATCAGGCAGGGGAGGCGAGCAGTACTTC
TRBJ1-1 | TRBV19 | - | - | CASSRGWDTEAFF | TGTGCCAGTTCCCGGGGCTGGGACACTGAAGCTTTCTTT
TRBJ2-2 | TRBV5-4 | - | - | CASSRKQGTGELFF | TGTGCCAGCAGCAGAAAGCAGGGAACCGGGGAGCTGTTTTTT
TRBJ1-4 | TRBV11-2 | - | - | CASSLVRQVTTNEKLFF | TGTGCCAGCAGCTTAGTCCGACAGGTCACAACTAATGAAAAACTGTTTTTT
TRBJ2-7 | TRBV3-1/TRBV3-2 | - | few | CASSQGRAYEQYF | TGTGCCAGCAGCCAAGGGAGGGCTTACGAGCAGTACTTC
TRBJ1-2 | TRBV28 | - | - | CASSPGWRSYGYTF | TGTGCCAGCTCCCCGGGATGGCGCAGCTATGGCTACACCTTC
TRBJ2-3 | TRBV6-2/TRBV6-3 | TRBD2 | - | CASSSRLALFTDTQYF | TGTGCCAGCAGTTCCCGACTAGCGCTATTCACAGATACGCAGTATTTT
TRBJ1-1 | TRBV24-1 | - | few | CATSAAGARTEAFF | TGTGCCACCAGTGCTGCAGGGGCGCGCACTGAAGCTTTCTTT
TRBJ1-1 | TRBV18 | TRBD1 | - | CASSPSGTGGIGAFF | TGTGCCAGCTCACCTTCTGGGACAGGGGGCATAGGAGCTTTCTTT
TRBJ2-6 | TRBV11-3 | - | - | CASSPSIPGANVLTF | TGTGCCAGCAGCCCCAGCATCCCTGGGGCCAACGTCCTGACTTTC
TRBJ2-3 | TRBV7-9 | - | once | CASSLVRSTDTQYF | TGTGCCAGCAGCTTAGTACGGAGCACAGATACGCAGTATTTT
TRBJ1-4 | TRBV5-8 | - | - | CASSPRPATNEKLFF | TGTGCCAGCAGCCCCAGGCCGGCAACTAATGAAAAACTGTTTTTT
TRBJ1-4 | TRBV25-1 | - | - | CASSELGGLLDDEKLFF | TGTGCCAGCAGTGAATTAGGAGGCCTCCTCGATGATGAAAAACTGTTTTTT
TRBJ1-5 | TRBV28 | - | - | CASTGREAQHF | TGTGCCAGCACTGGTCGGGAGGCCCAGCATTTT
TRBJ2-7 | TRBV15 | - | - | CATSNPPSRAYEQYF | TGTGCCACCAGCAATCCCCCCTCCCGGGCCTACGAGCAGTACTTC
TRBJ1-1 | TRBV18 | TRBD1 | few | CASSPGQGAPGAFF | TGTGCCAGCTCACCGGGACAGGGAGCCCCAGGAGCTTTCTTT
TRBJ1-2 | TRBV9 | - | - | CASSPKATVNYGYTF | TGTGCCAGCAGCCCTAAAGCGACAGTGAACTATGGCTACACCTTC
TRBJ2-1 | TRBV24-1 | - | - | CATTGTGSYNEQFF | TGTGCCACCACTGGGACGGGTTCCTACAATGAGCAGTTCTTC
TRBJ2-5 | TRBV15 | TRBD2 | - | CATSGGRAGGSRETQYF | TGTGCCACCAGCGGTGGCCGAGCGGGAGGGAGTAGAGAGACCCAGTACTTC
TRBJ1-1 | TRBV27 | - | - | CASSFVWDTEAFF | TGTGCCAGCAGTTTTGTTTGGGACACTGAAGCTTTCTTT
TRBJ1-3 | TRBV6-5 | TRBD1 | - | CASSYSRGHGNTIYF | TGTGCCAGCAGTTACTCGAGGGGGCATGGAAACACCATATATTTT
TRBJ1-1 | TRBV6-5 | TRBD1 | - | CASRTGQSTLEAFF | TGTGCCAGCAGGACGGGACAGTCGACACTTGAAGCTTTCTTT
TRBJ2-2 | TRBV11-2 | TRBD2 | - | CASSLRVAGALGELFF | TGTGCCAGCAGCTTAAGGGTAGCGGGAGCGTTGGGGGAGCTGTTTTTT
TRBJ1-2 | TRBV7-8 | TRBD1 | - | CASSKQTSGTDYGYTF | TGTGCCAGCAGCAAACAGACTTCCGGGACAGACTATGGCTACACCTTC
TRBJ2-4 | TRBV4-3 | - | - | CASSQGPDTLGDIQYF | TGCGCCAGCAGCCAAGGCCCCGACACTTTAGGGGACATTCAGTACTTC
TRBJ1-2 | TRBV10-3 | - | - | CATSRPGAPGYTF | TGTGCCACTAGTCGCCCGGGGGCGCCTGGCTACACCTTC